This T cell receptor (beta chain) was sequenced in a study of blood T cells in healthy people across ages (dated by TCRdb to the mid-2010s). As for the study more broadly: In model experiments, template switching captured roughly one uniquely barcoded TCR beta cDNA molecule for every two T cells. The study measured age-related changes in TCR beta repertoire diversity using deep sequencing normalized with unique cDNA molecular identifiers. The donors were divided into four age groups: young (average around 16 years), middle-aged (about 41), aged (around 67) and long-lived (82). The study analyzed two additional independent replicas of 1 million unique cDNA reads from the same blood draw for two donors, one aged 18 to 30 and one aged 80 or older.

This clonotype was observed a handful of times. Its antigen is not yet known. The sample holds no much larger clone one base away, and base qualities are not on file. Taken from cysteine to phenylalanine, the CDR3 has 13 residues. This entry keeps only the CDR3 DNA: 39 bases, framed from base 1. Per the germline V gene, ENHRY is the CDR1 and SYGVKD is the CDR2. V sheds 4 bases and J sheds 1 base, leaving 7 bases between their ends. Study-level results and caveats: Since profiling was done on bulk unsorted PBMCs, naive and antigen-experienced compartments could not be conclusively compared. Observed TCR beta diversity correlated strongly with the percentage of naive T cells measured by flow cytometry. Total diversity estimates from one million sequenced T cells were considered lower bounds and underestimates. Because donor CMV infection status was unknown, age-related changes in expanded clonotypes were potentially confounded. Observed TCR beta diversity per million T cells fell roughly linearly with age, and a significant reduction was already apparent by age approximately 41. Compared with the aged group, the long-lived group had more naive CD4+ T cells, fewer expanded clones and increased TCR diversity, a pattern suggesting age selection.

Library construction relied on 5' RACE. These reads were obtained on an Illumina HiSeq 2500. A second PCR of about 6 to 11 cycles was performed with a sample-barcoded 5' primer and a J-beta primer mix. A template-switch 5' adaptor carrying 12 random nucleotides introduced a unique molecular identifier onto each TCR beta cDNA molecule. Each sample yielded at least 3 million CDR3-containing paired-end reads. First-strand cDNA synthesis was performed from all RNA using the Mint cDNA synthesis kit, with priming by a TRBC-specific oligonucleotide. All cDNA was treated with uracil-DNA glycosylase and then went through a first 18-cycle PCR with the universal primers M1SS and BC2_uni_R. The authors processed their data as follows. Each sample was normalized by randomly selecting 1 million high-quality reads, each carrying a distinct molecular identifier. Instead of being binned into consensus sequences, reads that shared molecular identifiers were thrown out. MiTCR, run with a Q25 quality threshold and the strictest error-elimination algorithm, handled CDR3 identification, clonotype clustering and error correction. A nonparametric unseen species model with Euler transformation was used to estimate a lower bound on total TCR beta diversity. In TCRdb, the public reads were trimmed at Q25 with fastp and aligned with MiXCR, with productive beta chains retained. Rows matching on CDR3 protein sequence are summarized as one entry with the most common DNA and genes. TCRdb, rather than the study authors, made the V and J calls. This sample holds about 780,000 distinct CDR3 sequences; roughly 24% were observed only once. The top ten hold about 3% of the sample.

Donors were 39 systemically healthy Caucasian individuals from Russia aged roughly 6 to 95 years. Approximately 9.3 milliliters of peripheral blood were collected from each donor into EDTA-treated Vacutainer tubes. Ficoll-Paque density-gradient centrifugation was used to isolate PBMCs, with at least 6.5 million per sample. Trizol reagent was used to extract total RNA from PBMCs, with at least 6 micrograms per sample. The percentages of naive CD45RAhigh/CD27high T cells were determined by flow cytometry on a PBMC aliquot from every donor. The same specimen was also included in a second study, on T cells of mothers and their children. The second study's paper adds: Donors were nine systemically healthy Caucasian individuals: three mothers and their six children. cDNA synthesis consumed the entire amount of extracted RNA, loaded at approximately 1.6 ug RNA in each 15 ul reaction. In the second PCR, the M1S primer added sample barcodes and 2-4 random nucleotides. More than 8 million TCR beta CDR3 reads were obtained from each mother, and about 3 million reads were obtained from each child. Thymic selection shapes the output of TCR recombination in a similar way in related and unrelated pairs, and inherited differences have a minor effect. Related mother-child pairs always showed normalized repertoire overlap that was slightly higher than in unrelated mother-child pairs, though the difference was never significant. No persistent microchimeric T cell clones were detected, at a sensitivity of approximately 90 clones per million clonotypes. Deep NGS was used in the study to compare the TCR beta repertoires of mothers and children and to look for features that separate related mother-child pairs from unrelated individuals. The mean age was roughly 44 +/- 4 years for the mothers and 11 +/- 4 years for the children. After adapter ligation with NEBNext reagents, the libraries were sequenced on Illumina HiSeq 2000 with 100+100 nt paired-end reads. To prevent cross-contamination, the mother and child libraries were prepared one month apart and sequenced in separate runs. For each donor, between 500,000 and 2,000,000 distinct TCR beta clonotypes were identified. Naive TCR beta clonotypes were estimated from low-frequency clonotypes matched to each donor's FACS-determined naive share, without sorting.

Sequences were obtained from blood. The TCR was taken from a boy between 10 and 17 years old in good health. The V and J genes are TRBV10-3 and TRBJ1-1, with the D gene too uncertain to name. The CDR3 amino acid sequence is: CAISAIGNTEAFF. The nucleotide sequence reads TGTGCCATCAGTGCGATCGGGAACACTGAAGCTTTCTTT.